This entry features one T cell receptor (beta chain) sequence. Its antigen is as yet unknown. Co-extraction of both nucleic acids (RNA and DNA) used roughly 20-34 mg of unsorted bulk tissue. Surgical resection was the treatment these patients received for primary liver carcinoma. The record originates from a study of tumor-infiltrating lymphocytes in primary liver carcinoma. Overall study: Both sexes were represented among patients, who were 30 to 69 years old.

General observations from the study: Less overlap was seen in tumor-adjacent and tumor-blood pairs than in tumor region pairs. Blood trailed tumors significantly in top-250-clone fraction (p = 0.039).

The investigators made TCR beta cDNA from 400 to 500 ng total RNA, using a constant-region primer. ARM-PCR, slightly modified, supplied the TCR beta libraries through three nested multiplex PCR rounds. Each of the first two PCR rounds ran nine to ten cycles with TRBV1-TRBV30 forward and C-beta reverse primers. Each CDR3 protein is one row after TCRdb ran MiXCR on the multiplex PCR reads. The data hold 80,000 or so distinct CDR3 sequences, with 69% observed a single time. CDR1 and CDR2 (germline): DFQATT, SNEGSKA (reference sequence). The CDR3 extends over 19 amino acids. V trimming: 3 bases; J trimming: 3 bases; junction bases outside the gene matches: 20.

The genes are TRBV20-1 and TRBJ2-7; 10 positions match TRBD2. Sequencing input: tumor-adjacent normal liver tissue. This TCR was recovered from a man aged 40-55 years with primary liver carcinoma and hepatitis B virus infection. The DNA for the CDR3 is TGCAGTGCTAGTCGGGGACTCCGAAATAAGCGGGAGGGTTTCTACGAGCAGTACTTC. It translates to CSASRGLRNKREGFYEQYF.